The 4 T cell receptor beta chains below come from one sample, sequenced in a study of T-cell memory formation after mild COVID-19. One entry per CDR3 protein results from TCRdb running MiXCR on the 5' RACE reads. The sample consists of some 250,000 distinct CDR3 sequences, about 20% of them appearing once. The sample comprised PBMCs or a T cell subset sorted from them (not recorded which). The receptor set was obtained from a man between 18 and 29 years old who had mild COVID-19 (a few samples of this study predate the infection). Cell type and time point are not known.

This clonotype was seen just once. The final CDR3 position lacks the conserved phenylalanine or tryptophan, pointing to a likely read error. The DNA is left out, because the CDR3 cannot be placed on it with certainty; the CDR3 is given as TCRdb lists it. The V call is TRBV1, the J call TRBJ2-5; the table gives TRBD1 as D, unverified against the DNA. TRBV1 is flagged as a pseudogene. The CDR3 sequence runs 10 residues, both termini included. The CDR3 spells CTSSQGSNPL.

The chain is built from TRBV5-1 and TRBJ1-1; TRBD1 is a possible D gene (5 bases). The CDR3 is made up of 15 amino acids. The germline V and J ends were trimmed by 4 bases and 4 bases, with 17 bases remaining between them. The germline CDR1 and CDR2 sequences are SGHRS and YFSETQ. The CDR3 loop reads CASSRVDTGGTEAFF. DNA of the CDR3: TGCGCCAGCAGCAGGGTGGACACCGGGGGCACTGAAGCTTTCTTT.

This rearrangement joins TRBV20-1 to TRBJ2-1; the D gene is possibly TRBD2 (5 bases). V lost 4 bases and J lost 8, with 12 bases in between. CDR1 is DFQATT and CDR2 is SNEGSKA in the germline V gene (reference sequence). This CDR3 has 12 amino acids. In DNA form, the CDR3 reads TGCAGTGCTATAGACCCTAGCCATGAGCAGTTCTTC. Translation: CSAIDPSHEQFF.

The J gene is TRBJ1-4, the V gene TRBV4-3; possibly TRBD1 for D (6 bases). The germline V gene has CDR1 LGHNA and CDR2 YSLEER. Trimming cost V 0 bases and J 8 bases, with 13 bases left between them. This CDR3 spans 15 amino acids. Written as DNA, the CDR3 is TGCGCCAGCAGCCAAGATCTGAGGGGGGCGGAAAAACTGTTTTTT. Translated, it gives CASSQDLRGAEKLFF.